These 22 T cell receptor beta chains were sequenced from one sample in a study of T-cell memory formation after mild COVID-19. Via MiXCR, TCRdb re-called the 5' RACE reads, giving one row per CDR3 protein. Counted here are about 470,000 distinct CDR3 sequences, 18% occurring once; the ten biggest clones make up approximately 13%. The sample was PBMCs or a T cell subset sorted from them (not recorded which). These receptors all come from an adult woman who had mild COVID-19 (a few samples of this study predate the infection). Cell type and time point are not known.

This clonotype was seen at least ten times. The chain uses TRBV5-1 and TRBJ1-3; the D gene is possibly TRBD1 (5 bases). The CDR3 contains 16 residues. Germline V lookup: CDR1 SGHRS, CDR2 YFSETQ. With 5 bases removed from V and 4 bases from J, the gap between germline ends came to 19 bases. As DNA, the CDR3 is TGCGCCAGCAGGGAGGGGTCCTCAACGTCAGGAAACACCATATATTTT. This encodes CASREGSSTSGNTIYF.

Only a few counts were recorded for this clonotype. The chain joins TRBV12-3 or TRBV12-4 to TRBJ2-7; no clear D gene. The CDR3 consists of 14 residues. V was pared by 5 bases and J by 2 bases, with 13 bases between. The CDR3 loop is CASSPSSNPYEQYF. CDR3 DNA: TGTGCCAGCAGTCCAAGTTCCAACCCCTACGAGCAGTACTTC.

This clonotype was observed a handful of times. The chain links TRBV20-1 to TRBJ2-1, with unresolved D. The CDR3 sequence is 13 residues long. The V and J ends lost 4 bases and 1 base respectively, with 8 bases between them. Germline CDR1 reads DFQATT; CDR2 reads SNEGSKA (reference sequence). CDR3 loop: CSATSISYNEQFF. The CDR3 DNA follows: TGCAGTGCTACGTCCATTTCCTACAATGAGCAGTTCTTC.

V gene TRBV5-1 combines with J gene TRBJ2-3; tentative D call: TRBD2 (7 bases). CDR1 is SGHRS and CDR2 is YFSETQ in the germline V gene. Trimming left V 7 bases short and J 4 bases short, with 16 bases between. CDR3 length: 14 residues. The CDR3 nucleotides read TGCGCCAGCTCCGAGGGGGGGAGGGCAGATACGCAGTATTTT. This translates into CASSEGGRADTQYF.

The CDR3 DNA sequence: TGTGCCAGCAGTTCGACAGGGGGCGTCGGAAACATTCAGTACTTC. This translates into CASSSTGGVGNIQYF. The chain links TRBV5-4 to TRBJ2-4, with 10 bases lining up with TRBD1. In germline, CDR1 is SGHNT, CDR2 YYREEE (reference sequence). CDR3 length: 15 residues. V lost 5 bases to trimming and J lost 6 bases; unmatched junction nucleotides: 8.

This clonotype was found once. The rearrangement joins TRBV20-1 to TRBJ1-1, with D possibly TRBD1 on 5 matching bases. The CDR3 length is 10 residues. The germline gives CDR1 DFQATT, CDR2 SNEGSKA (reference sequence). V gave up 5 bases and J gave up 11 bases, with 12 bases separating them. The CDR3 spells CSAGAAAAFF. The CDR3 nucleotides are TGCAGTGCTGGGGCCGCGGCGGCTTTCTTT.

J is TRBJ1-5 and V is TRBV12-3 or TRBV12-4; D unclear. V gave up 1 base and J gave up 2 bases, with 6 bases separating them. The CDR3 loop spans 14 amino acids. CDR3 sequence (DNA): TGTGCCAGCAGTTTAGGGATGGGCAATCAGCCCCAGCATTTT. Translating it yields CASSLGMGNQPQHF.

V and J are TRBV4-3 and TRBJ2-1, with 10 nucleotides matching TRBD2. CDR1 and CDR2 from the germline V gene are LGHNA and YSLEER. V trimming: 1 base; J trimming: 4 bases; junction bases outside the gene matches: 7. The CDR3 sequence is 17 residues long. The CDR3 nucleotides are TGCGCCAGCAGCCAAGGGACTAGCGGATCGCCTTACAATGAGCAGTTCTTC. Translation: CASSQGTSGSPYNEQFF.

The chain employs TRBV5-1 and TRBJ1-1; possibly TRBD1 for D (5 bases). Looked up from germline, CDR1 is SGHRS and CDR2 is YFSETQ. Trimming removed 0 bases from V and 1 base from J, with 10 bases in between. The CDR3 totals 15 residues. For the CDR3, the DNA is TGCGCCAGCAGCTTGGGGGAGGGGCCGAACACTGAAGCTTTCTTT. As protein: CASSLGEGPNTEAFF.

As for this clonotype: Germline and junction disagree at one end, which may indicate a read error. This chain joins TRBV7-8 and TRBJ2-3; D might be TRBD1 (5 bases). The CDR3 loop spans 14 amino acids. The germline CDR1 and CDR2 sequences are SGHVS and FQNEAQ. In DNA, the CDR3 is TGTGCCAGCAAAAAGGGGTCGGGCACAAATACGCAGTATTTT. Translated, it gives CASKKGSGTNTQYF.

This clonotype was seen a handful of times. This sequence joins TRBV6-4 and TRBJ2-3; 8 bases map to TRBD1. V lost 6 bases to trimming and J lost 1 base; unmatched junction nucleotides: 6. This CDR3 is 15 amino acids long. The germline V gene encodes CDR1 MRHNA and CDR2 SNTAGT. Here the CDR3 DNA reads TGTGCCAGCAGCGCCGGGACAGGTCGCACAGATACGCAGTATTTT. Its protein is CASSAGTGRTDTQYF.

The chain combines TRBV9 with TRBJ2-7; D remains unclear. The CDR3 is made up of 12 amino acids. The germline V gene encodes CDR1 SGDLS and CDR2 YYNGEE. In nucleotides, the CDR3 is TGTCACCCGCGGTGGACGGGTAGCGAGCAGTACTTC. The encoded protein is CHPRWTGSEQYF.

This clonotype has just a few counts. The CDR3: CASSQEPGQGGETQYF. The CDR3 DNA is TGTGCCAGCAGCCAAGAACCGGGACAGGGGGGGGAGACCCAGTACTTC. This chain uses TRBV4-2 with TRBJ2-5; 11 bases map to TRBD1. The CDR3 sequence is 16 residues long. The trim removed 0 bases at V and 5 bases at J, leaving 5 bases unmatched. Germline CDR1 is LGHNA and CDR2 is YNFKEQ.

A few counts support this clonotype. V usage is TRBV20-1 and J usage is TRBJ1-1, with 9 bases aligning to TRBD1. The V gene end was trimmed by 0 bases and the J gene end by 0 bases; junction bases not matched to a gene: 5. The CDR3 is 16 residues long. Germline loops: CDR1 DFQATT, CDR2 SNEGSKA (reference sequence). CDR3 in DNA: TGCAGTGCTAGAGACCTGACAGGGGGTATGAACACTGAAGCTTTCTTT. This sequence encodes CSARDLTGGMNTEAFF.

A single count supports this clonotype. V usage is TRBV20-1 and J usage is TRBJ2-3; TRBD1 aligns across 7 bases. CDR1 is DFQATT, CDR2 SNEGSKA, per germline (reference sequence). The V segment lost 1 base and the J segment 3 bases; nucleotides outside the gene matches: 7. This CDR3 is built from 15 residues. CDR3 DNA: TGCAGTGCTAGAGTGGATTGGACAGGTACAGATACGCAGTATTTT. Translation: CSARVDWTGTDTQYF.

The genes are TRBV6-5 and TRBJ2-5, with D perhaps TRBD2 (6 bases). Germline-derived CDR1 and CDR2 are MNHEY and SVGAGI. Between the trimmed V and J ends, which lost 0 bases and 7 bases, there was a span of 12 bases. The CDR3 extends over 14 amino acids. The CDR3 nucleotides read TGTGCCAGCAGTTACTCGGGCGGGAAGGTGACCCAGTACTTC. Encoded protein: CASSYSGGKVTQYF.

This clonotype was observed a few times. V and J are TRBV7-2 and TRBJ1-6; tentative D call: TRBD1 (5 bases). The V and J ends lost 1 base and 7 bases respectively, with 8 bases between them. Per the germline V gene, CDR1 is SGHTA and CDR2 is FQGNSA. The length of the CDR3 is 14 residues. The DNA of the CDR3 is TGTGCCAGCAGCTTAGAACGGGGCAATTCACCCCTCCACTTT. It translates to CASSLERGNSPLHF.

In DNA form, the CDR3 reads TGCGCCAGTGCACGGGAACAGGGGGCAGGTATTGAGCAGTTCTTC. Translated: CASAREQGAGIEQFF. V and J are TRBV4-3 and TRBJ2-1; 9 bases map to TRBD1. V shed 9 bases, J shed 9 bases, and the junction held 15 bases outside the gene matches. The CDR3 has 15 residues. Per germline, CDR1 LGHNA and CDR2 YSLEER.

This chain uses TRBV6-2 or TRBV6-3 with TRBJ2-1; a possible D gene is TRBD2 (6 bases). CDR3 length: 19 amino acids. Germline V CDR1 and CDR2: MNHEY, SVGEGT. The V end lost 5 bases, the J end lost 2 bases, and 25 bases lay between the germline ends. The CDR3, as DNA: TGTGCCAGCAGTATGTTCGGGGGTCGGGGCAGGGTGACCTACAATGAGCAGTTCTTC. Protein product: CASSMFGGRGRVTYNEQFF.

This clonotype came up a few times. V and J are TRBV5-1 and TRBJ1-3, with 10 nucleotides matching TRBD1. In germline, CDR1 is SGHRS, CDR2 YFSETQ. The CDR3 covers 13 residues. V was pared by 5 bases and J by 8 bases, with 4 bases of the junction left unmatched. The CDR3 sequence: CASRWDRGDTIYF. The CDR3, as DNA: TGCGCCAGCAGATGGGACAGGGGTGACACCATATATTTT. The full variable domain, with the rest looked up from reference TRBV5-1 and TRBJ1-3, is KAGVTQTPRYLIKTRGQQVTLSCSPISGHRSVSWYQQTPGQGLQFLFEYFSETQRNKGNFPGRFSGRQFSNSRSEMNVSTLELGDSALYLCASRWDRGDTIYFGEGSWLTVV.

This clonotype was seen a handful of times. V and J are TRBV7-2 and TRBJ2-7; weak D call: TRBD2 (6 bases). The CDR3 sequence is 14 residues long. Germline values: CDR1 SGHTA, CDR2 FQGNSA. Trimming took 8 bases from V and 6 from J, leaving 20 bases between them. As DNA, the CDR3 is TGTGCCAGCCCCCCCAGAGCGGGTAGGCTCGAGCAGTACTTC. Protein: CASPPRAGRLEQYF.

This chain connects TRBV19 to TRBJ2-1; 10 nucleotides align to TRBD2. V shed 4 bases, J shed 7 bases, and the junction held 13 bases outside the gene matches. The CDR3 covers 17 residues. Germline CDR1 reads LNHDA; CDR2 reads SQIVND (reference sequence). In DNA form, the CDR3 reads TGTGCCAGTAGTAGGGGGCGGACTAGCGGCAGTCAAAATGAGCAGTTCTTC. Translated, it gives CASSRGRTSGSQNEQFF.